Listed below are T cell receptor beta chains from one sample, sequenced in a study of OX40 agonist ivuxolimab in advanced cancers. Measured with immunoSEQ multiplex PCR; TCRdb has only the in-frame clones, and not every one. The sample holds 35,000 to 40,000 clones, nearly 90% seen once. Sequenced here: CD4+ or CD8+ T cells sorted from blood, sampled in a trial of the OX40 agonist ivuxolimab. The source is an adult with an advanced solid tumor such as melanoma, head and neck, liver or kidney cancer. Each CDR3 is given with its conserved first and last residue. Each record gives: D gene, J gene, V gene, clone size, CDR3 DNA, CDR3 protein. A D gene is named only where the DNA matches it firmly. Some rows mark clone size as missing; the rest say once, few, many or name a class of expanded clone.

-,TRBJ2-3,TRBV11-2,-,TGTGCCAGCAGCTTAGGTGGGGGGGCCTCAGATACGCAGTATTTT,CASSLGGGASDTQYF
TRBD1,TRBJ1-1,TRBV7-9,-,TGTGCCAGCAGCATACCCCGGGACAGGGGGCCGAACACTGAAGCTTTCTTT,CASSIPRDRGPNTEAFF
-,TRBJ2-1,TRBV27,-,TGTGCCAGCAGTTTATCGACGGTTACTGAGCAGTTCTTC,CASSLSTVTEQFF
-,TRBJ2-1,TRBV7-9,-,TGTGCCAGCAGCTTCGGGGGACGGAATGAGCAGTTCTTC,CASSFGGRNEQFF
-,TRBJ1-4,TRBV9,-,TGTGCCAGCAGCGTAGGGGGCCATCCTAATGAAAAACTGTTTTTT,CASSVGGHPNEKLFF
-,TRBJ1-1,TRBV27,-,TGTGCCAGTTGGGCAGGGAGCGGATCTGAAGCTTTCTTT,CASWAGSGSEAFF
-,TRBJ1-6,TRBV28,-,TGTGCCAGCAGTGCTGCTTGGGGTAATTCACCCCTCCACTTT,CASSAAWGNSPLHF
-,TRBJ2-1,TRBV7-9,once,TGTGCCAGCAGCTACGGACACAATGAGCAGTTCTTC,CASSYGHNEQFF
TRBD1,TRBJ1-1,TRBV29-1,-,TGCAGCGCAGGACAGGGAGCTTTCTTT,CSAGQGAFF
-,TRBJ1-2,TRBV6-5,once,TGTGCCAGCAGTCCTCCTGGGGCTAGTTATGGCTACACCTTC,CASSPPGASYGYTF
-,TRBJ1-1,TRBV10-3,-,TGTGCCATCAGTGAAATGACTGACCAAGCTTTCTTT,CAISEMTDQAFF
TRBD2,TRBJ2-7,TRBV5-4,-,TGTGCCAGCAGCTTGGAAGTGGAGGGACTAGCGGCCTACGAGCAGTACTTC,CASSLEVEGLAAYEQYF
-,TRBJ2-1,TRBV7-9,-,TGTGCCACCCCGGACAGTGAAGATGAGCAGTTCTTC,CATPDSEDEQFF
-,TRBJ1-5,TRBV7-8,-,TGTGCCAGCAGCTTTGGGCCTCAGCCCCAGCATTTT,CASSFGPQPQHF
-,TRBJ2-1,TRBV28,-,TGTGCCAGCAGTTCAGGTCAGGGGCCCTCCTACAATGAGCAGTTCTTC,CASSSGQGPSYNEQFF
-,TRBJ1-5,TRBV7-8,-,TGTGCCAGCAGCTACGATAACAGGGAATCCAATCAGCCCCAGCATTTT,CASSYDNRESNQPQHF
-,TRBJ1-4,TRBV2,-,TGTGCAGGACTAGGGCAGAAGAATGAAAAACTGTTTTTT,CAGLGQKNEKLFF
-,TRBJ2-1,TRBV18,once,TGTGCCAGCTCACCTGACTACAATGAGCAGTTCTTC,CASSPDYNEQFF
-,TRBJ2-7,TRBV13,few,TGTGCCAGCAGCTTTACCTACGAGCAGTACTTC,CASSFTYEQYF
-,TRBJ2-7,TRBV6-1,-,TGTGCCAGCAGTGAAGTGGGACAACTAACCTACGAGCAGTACTTC,CASSEVGQLTYEQYF
-,TRBJ2-7,TRBV21-1,-,TGTGCCAGCTCCCCGGCAAGTACCTACGAGCAGTACTTC,CASSPASTYEQYF
-,TRBJ1-2,TRBV7-9,once,TGTGCCAGCAGGGCCAGGGACGGCTATGGCTACACCTTC,CASRARDGYGYTF
-,TRBJ2-5,TRBV6-5,once,TGTGCCAGCAGTTATCTCGTTTCGGCAGAGACCCAGTACTTC,CASSYLVSAETQYF
-,TRBJ2-5,TRBV5-4,-,TGTGCCAGCAGCTTGGAAGGTACTGGGGTGGACCAGTACTTC,CASSLEGTGVDQYF
TRBD1,TRBJ2-7,TRBV15,many,TGTGCCACCAGCGGAGACAGGGGAAACTCCTACGAGCAGTACTTC,CATSGDRGNSYEQYF
TRBD2,TRBJ2-7,TRBV7-2,-,TGTGCCAGCAGCTTAGGTACTAGCGGGGACGAGCAGTACTTC,CASSLGTSGDEQYF
TRBD2,TRBJ2-7,TRBV29-1,-,TGCAGCGTTGAGCGGGGGTCTTACGAGCAGTACTTC,CSVERGSYEQYF
TRBD1,TRBJ2-1,TRBV9,few,TGTGCCAGCAGCGGGACAGGGCAGTTCTTC,CASSGTGQFF
TRBD1,TRBJ2-5,TRBV30,once,TGTGCCTGGGACCCCGGGACAGGGGGTTCAGAGACCCAGTACTTC,CAWDPGTGGSETQYF
TRBD1,TRBJ1-1,TRBV7-9,-,TGTGCCAGCAGGTTGACCGGACAGGAAGAAGCTTTCTTT,CASRLTGQEEAFF
-,TRBJ2-5,TRBV7-2,-,TGTGCCAGCAGCTTATGGGGAGGAGAGACCCAGTACTTC,CASSLWGGETQYF
-,TRBJ2-7,TRBV6-5,-,TGTGCCTCCCGGACGGGCTACGAGCAGTACTTC,CASRTGYEQYF
TRBD1,TRBJ2-5,TRBV6-1,-,TGTGCCAGCAGTGAACATGAGACAGGGTTTAGGAGGGAGACCCAGTACTTC,CASSEHETGFRRETQYF
-,TRBJ1-1,TRBV7-9,-,TGTGCCAGCAGCTTCGGGGTGACTGAAGCTTTCTTT,CASSFGVTEAFF
TRBD2,TRBJ2-1,TRBV6-5,-,TGTGCCAGCAGTATCCTAGCGGGGGGGCATAATGAGCAGTTCTTC,CASSILAGGHNEQFF
TRBD2,TRBJ2-3,TRBV27,-,TGTGCCAGCAGAAAGCGGGGGGGCACAGATACGCAGTATTTT,CASRKRGGTDTQYF
-,TRBJ1-1,TRBV4-3,-,TGCGCCAGCAGCCAAGAAGTCGGACAGAAAGAAAGCTTCTTT,CASSQEVGQKESFF
-,TRBJ2-5,TRBV28,-,TGTGCCAGCAGTTTAGTGCGGGGTACGGGAGAGACCCAGTACTTC,CASSLVRGTGETQYF
TRBD1,TRBJ2-2,TRBV6-1,-,TGTGCCAACAGGGGTAGCGTTGGCGGGGAGCTGTTTTTT,CANRGSVGGELFF
-,TRBJ1-6,TRBV27,-,TGTGCCAGCAGTTCAGGGGTAAATAATTCACCCCTCCACTTT,CASSSGVNNSPLHF
TRBD1,TRBJ1-1,TRBV11-3,-,TGTGCCAGCAGCTTAGAAGGGACAGGGGGCGCGAACACTGAAGCTTTCTTT,CASSLEGTGGANTEAFF
-,TRBJ2-7,TRBV7-8,-,TGTGCCAGCAGCCTCCGGGTCGCAGAGGGATCCTACGAGCAGTACTTC,CASSLRVAEGSYEQYF
-,TRBJ1-6,TRBV18,-,TGTGCCAGCTCACCACGTTCAGAAATTTATAATTCACCCCTCCACTTT,CASSPRSEIYNSPLHF
-,TRBJ1-5,TRBV6-4,-,TGTGCCAGCAGTGACTCATGGGGCCAGCCCCAGCATTTT,CASSDSWGQPQHF
-,TRBJ2-7,TRBV7-9,-,TGTGCCAGCCAAAGGGTTTACGAGCAGTACTTC,CASQRVYEQYF
-,TRBJ2-7,TRBV7-9,-,TGTGCCAGCAGCCGGACAGAGGATTACGAGCAGTACTTC,CASSRTEDYEQYF
-,TRBJ2-1,TRBV7-6,-,TGTGCCAGCAGTCAACAGGGTAGAAATGAGCAGTTCTTC,CASSQQGRNEQFF
-,TRBJ2-2,TRBV4-3,-,TGCGCCAGCAGCCAAGGCAGGGGCACCGGGGAGCTGTTTTTT,CASSQGRGTGELFF
TRBD2,TRBJ2-3,TRBV4-3,-,TGCGCCAGCAGCCAAGGACTAGCGGGGGGCAGGGCAGATACGCAGTATTTT,CASSQGLAGGRADTQYF
-,TRBJ2-3,TRBV19,-,TGTGCCAGTAGTACCGGGACTTACACGGAGGATACGCAGTATTTT,CASSTGTYTEDTQYF
-,TRBJ2-7,TRBV4-3,-,TGCGCCAGCAGCCAAGATCGGGGGTCCTACGAGCAGTACTTC,CASSQDRGSYEQYF